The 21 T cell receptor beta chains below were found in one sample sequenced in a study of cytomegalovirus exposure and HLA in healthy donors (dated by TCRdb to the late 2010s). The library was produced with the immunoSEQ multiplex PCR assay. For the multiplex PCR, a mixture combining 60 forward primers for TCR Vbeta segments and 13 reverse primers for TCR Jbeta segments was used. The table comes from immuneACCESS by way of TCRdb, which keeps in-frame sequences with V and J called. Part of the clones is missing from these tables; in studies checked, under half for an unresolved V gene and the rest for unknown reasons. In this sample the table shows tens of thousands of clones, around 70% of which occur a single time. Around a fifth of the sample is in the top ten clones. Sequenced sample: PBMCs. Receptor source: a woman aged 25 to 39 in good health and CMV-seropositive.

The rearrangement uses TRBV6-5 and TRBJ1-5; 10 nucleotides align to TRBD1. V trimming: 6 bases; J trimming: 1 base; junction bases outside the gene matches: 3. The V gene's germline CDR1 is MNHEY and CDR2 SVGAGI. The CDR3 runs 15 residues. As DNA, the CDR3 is TGTGCCAGCAGCCCGGGACAGGGGAGCAATCAGCCCCAGCATTTT. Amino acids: CASSPGQGSNQPQHF.

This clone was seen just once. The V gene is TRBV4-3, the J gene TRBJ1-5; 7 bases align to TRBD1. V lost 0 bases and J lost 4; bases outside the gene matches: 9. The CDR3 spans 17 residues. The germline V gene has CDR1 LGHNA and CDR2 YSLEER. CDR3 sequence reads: CASSQDISGGRNQPQHF. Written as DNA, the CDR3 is TGCGCCAGCAGCCAAGATATTTCAGGGGGGCGTAATCAGCCCCAGCATTTT.

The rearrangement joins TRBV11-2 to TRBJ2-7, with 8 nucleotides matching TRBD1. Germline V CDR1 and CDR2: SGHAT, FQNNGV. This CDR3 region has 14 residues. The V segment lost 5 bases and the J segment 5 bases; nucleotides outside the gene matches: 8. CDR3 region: CASSPRQGPNEQYF. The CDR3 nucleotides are TGTGCCAGCAGCCCTAGACAGGGGCCAAACGAGCAGTACTTC.

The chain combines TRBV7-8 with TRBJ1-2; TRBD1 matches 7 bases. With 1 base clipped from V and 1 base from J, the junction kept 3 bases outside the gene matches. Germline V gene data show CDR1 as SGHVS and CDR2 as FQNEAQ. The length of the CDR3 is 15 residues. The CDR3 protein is CASSLDRGFNYGYTF. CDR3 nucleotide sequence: TGTGCCAGCAGCTTAGACAGGGGATTTAACTATGGCTACACCTTC.

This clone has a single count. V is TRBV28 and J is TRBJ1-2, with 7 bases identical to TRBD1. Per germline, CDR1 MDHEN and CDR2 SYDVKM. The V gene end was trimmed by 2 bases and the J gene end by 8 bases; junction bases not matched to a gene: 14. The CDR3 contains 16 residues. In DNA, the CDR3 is TGTGCCAGCAGTTTAGGAGGAAACAGGGGAAGGAACGGCTACACCTTC. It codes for CASSLGGNRGRNGYTF.

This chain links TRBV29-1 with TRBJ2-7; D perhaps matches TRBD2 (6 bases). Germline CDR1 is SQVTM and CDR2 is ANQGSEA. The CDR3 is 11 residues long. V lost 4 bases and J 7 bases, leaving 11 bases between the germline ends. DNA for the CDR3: TGCAGCGTTGCGACTAGTTTAGAGCAGTACTTC. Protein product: CSVATSLEQYF.

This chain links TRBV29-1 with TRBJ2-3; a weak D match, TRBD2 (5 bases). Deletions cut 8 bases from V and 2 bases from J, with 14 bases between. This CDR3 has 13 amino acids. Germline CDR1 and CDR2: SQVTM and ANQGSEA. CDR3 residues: CSTKEGNTDTQYF. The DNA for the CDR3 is TGCAGCACCAAAGAGGGAAACACAGATACGCAGTATTTT.

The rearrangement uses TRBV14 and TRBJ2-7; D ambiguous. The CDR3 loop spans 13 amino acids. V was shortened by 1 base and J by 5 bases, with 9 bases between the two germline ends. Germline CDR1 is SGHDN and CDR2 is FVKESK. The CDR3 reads CASSQAGPNEQYF. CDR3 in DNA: TGTGCCAGCAGCCAAGCTGGCCCGAACGAGCAGTACTTC.

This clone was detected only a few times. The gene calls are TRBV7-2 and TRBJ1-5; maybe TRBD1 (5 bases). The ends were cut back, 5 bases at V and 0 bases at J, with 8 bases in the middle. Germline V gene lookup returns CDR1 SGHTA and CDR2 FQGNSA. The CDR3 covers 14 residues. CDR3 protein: CASSAGDSNQPQHF. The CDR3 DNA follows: TGTGCCAGCAGCGCGGGGGATAGCAATCAGCCCCAGCATTTT.

In DNA form, the CDR3 reads TGTGCCATTACTTCCGGGACAGGGGGCTACGAGCAGTACTTC. This translates into CAITSGTGGYEQYF. The chain employs TRBV6-1 and TRBJ2-7; 11 bases map to TRBD1. The CDR3 consists of 14 residues. Germline CDR1 MNHNS, CDR2 SASEGT. Germline trimming cut 10 bases from V and 3 bases from J; bases unmatched to any gene: 8.

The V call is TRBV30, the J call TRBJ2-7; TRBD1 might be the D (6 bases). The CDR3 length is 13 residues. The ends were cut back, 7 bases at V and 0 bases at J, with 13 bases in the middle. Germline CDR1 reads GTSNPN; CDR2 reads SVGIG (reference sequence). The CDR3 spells CASTGSSSYEQYF. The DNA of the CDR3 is TGTGCCTCCACAGGGTCGAGCTCCTACGAGCAGTACTTC. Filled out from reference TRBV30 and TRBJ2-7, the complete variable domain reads SQTIHQWPATLVQPVGSPLSLECTVEGTSNPNLYWYRQAAGRGLQLLFYSVGIGQISSEVPQNLSASRPQDRQFILSSKKLLLSDSGFYLCASTGSSSYEQYFGPGTRLTVT.

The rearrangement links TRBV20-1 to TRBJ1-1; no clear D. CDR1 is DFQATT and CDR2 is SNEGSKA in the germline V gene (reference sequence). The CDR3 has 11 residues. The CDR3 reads CSHSRTTEAFF. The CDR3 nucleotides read TGCAGCCACAGTAGAACCACTGAAGCTTTCTTT.

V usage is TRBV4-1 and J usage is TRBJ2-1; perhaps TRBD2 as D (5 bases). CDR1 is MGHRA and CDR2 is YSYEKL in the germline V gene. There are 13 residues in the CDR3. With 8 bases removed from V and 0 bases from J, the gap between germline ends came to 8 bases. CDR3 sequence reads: CASGSYSYNEQFF. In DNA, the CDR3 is TGCGCCAGCGGGAGCTACTCCTACAATGAGCAGTTCTTC.

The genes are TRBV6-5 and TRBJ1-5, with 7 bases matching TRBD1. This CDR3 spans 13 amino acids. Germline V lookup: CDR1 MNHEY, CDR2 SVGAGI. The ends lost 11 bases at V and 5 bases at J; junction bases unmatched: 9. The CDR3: CAVGRDSYQPQHF. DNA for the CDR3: TGTGCCGTCGGCCGGGACAGTTATCAGCCCCAGCATTTT.

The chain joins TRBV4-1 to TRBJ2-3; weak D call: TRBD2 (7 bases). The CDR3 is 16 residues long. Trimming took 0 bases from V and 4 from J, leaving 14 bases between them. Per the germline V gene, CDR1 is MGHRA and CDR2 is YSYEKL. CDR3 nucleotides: TGCGCCAGCAGCCAAGAACAGGGAGGGCCCCCAGATACGCAGTATTTT. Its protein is CASSQEQGGPPDTQYF.

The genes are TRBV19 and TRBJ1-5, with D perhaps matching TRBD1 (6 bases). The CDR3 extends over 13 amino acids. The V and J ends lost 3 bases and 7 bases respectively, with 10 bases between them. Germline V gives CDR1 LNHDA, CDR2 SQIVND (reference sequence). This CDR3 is CASSIQGHQPQHF. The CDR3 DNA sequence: TGTGCCAGTAGTATCCAGGGACACCAGCCCCAGCATTTT.

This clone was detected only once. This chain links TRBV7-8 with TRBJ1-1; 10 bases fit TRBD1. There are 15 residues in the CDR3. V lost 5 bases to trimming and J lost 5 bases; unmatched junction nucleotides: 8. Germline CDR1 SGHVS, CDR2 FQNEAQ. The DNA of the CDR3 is TGTGCCAGCAGCATCTTGACAGGGGGCGCGACTGAAGCTTTCTTT. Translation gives CASSILTGGATEAFF.

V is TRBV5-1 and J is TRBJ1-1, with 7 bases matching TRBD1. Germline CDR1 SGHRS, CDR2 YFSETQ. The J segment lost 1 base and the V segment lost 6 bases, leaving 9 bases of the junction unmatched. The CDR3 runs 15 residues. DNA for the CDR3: TGCGCCAGCACCACTAGGACAGGAGCGAACACTGAAGCTTTCTTT. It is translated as CASTTRTGANTEAFF.

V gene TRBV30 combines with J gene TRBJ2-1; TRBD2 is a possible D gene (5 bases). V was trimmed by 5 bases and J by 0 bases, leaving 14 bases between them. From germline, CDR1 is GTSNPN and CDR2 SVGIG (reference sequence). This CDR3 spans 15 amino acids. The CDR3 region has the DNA TGTGCCTGGGAGTGGGGAGAGAGCTCCTACAATGAGCAGTTCTTC. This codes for CAWEWGESSYNEQFF.

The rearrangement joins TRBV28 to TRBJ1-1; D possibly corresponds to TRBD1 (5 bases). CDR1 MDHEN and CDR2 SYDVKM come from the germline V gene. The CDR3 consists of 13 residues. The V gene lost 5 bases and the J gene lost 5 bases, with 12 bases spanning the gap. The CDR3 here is CASSLPGKTEAFF. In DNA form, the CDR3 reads TGTGCCAGCAGTCTCCCAGGGAAAACTGAAGCTTTCTTT.

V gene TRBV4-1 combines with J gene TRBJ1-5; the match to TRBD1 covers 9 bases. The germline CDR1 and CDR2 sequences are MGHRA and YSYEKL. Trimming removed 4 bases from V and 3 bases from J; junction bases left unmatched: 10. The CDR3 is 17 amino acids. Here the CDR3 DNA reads TGCGCCAGCAGCCTGGGACAGGGCGGCCCGGTCAATCAGCCCCAGCATTTT. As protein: CASSLGQGGPVNQPQHF.